This T cell receptor beta chain originates from a study of shared clonotypes between healthy human individuals. The CDR3 consists of 12 residues. CDR1 is WNHNN and CDR2 is SYGVQD in the germline V gene (reference sequence). Deletions cut 4 bases from V and 0 bases from J, with 4 bases between. The assay was immunoSEQ multiplex PCR, and TCRdb's table has in-frame clones only and misses some. In the table there are approximately 530,000 clones, almost 97% of which are singletons. The sequence came from a woman between 25 and 40 years old in good health. V and J are TRBV10-1 and TRBJ2-7; no firm D call. Sequencing was done on a sample of naive CD4+ T cells sorted from blood. Subset reported: CD45RA+ positively selected. CDR3 in amino acids: CASSGGSYEQYF. CDR3 nucleotide sequence: TGCGCCAGCAGTGGAGGCTCCTACGAGCAGTACTTC.